Shown below are 9 T cell receptor beta chains from a single sample sequenced in a study of spatial heterogeneity in lung cancer. TCRdb re-analysed the 5' RACE reads in MiXCR, keeping a single row per CDR3 protein. The table records around 40,000 distinct CDR3 sequences, around 5.8% of them present only once. The time point here: sample taken at primary tumor resection. Tumor, nontumor lung or frozen PBMC supplied whole RNA that was sequenced unsorted. The sample consisted of PBMCs, taken at surgery. The receptors here all came from a male donor with early-stage non-small cell lung cancer.

This clonotype has a count of ten or more. The CDR3, as DNA: TGTGCCAGCAGCCCCCTCGGGACAGGGGGGACTGAAGCTTTCTTT. This codes for CASSPLGTGGTEAFF. This chain connects TRBV5-5 to TRBJ1-1; TRBD1 aligns across 11 bases. With 4 bases clipped from V and 5 bases from J, the junction kept 7 bases outside the gene matches. The V gene's germline CDR1 is SGHKS and CDR2 YYEKEE (reference sequence). The CDR3 extends over 15 amino acids.

This clonotype has at least ten counts. This chain uses TRBV28 with TRBJ2-7; perhaps TRBD1 as D (6 bases). The CDR3 sequence is 12 residues long. The germline V and J ends were trimmed by 9 bases and 8 bases, with 17 bases remaining between them. From germline, CDR1 is MDHEN and CDR2 SYDVKM. CDR3 nucleotides: TGTGCCAGTTCGGCAGGGGAATTGAAGCAGTACTTC. Amino acids: CASSAGELKQYF.

This clonotype was seen only a few times. The DNA of the CDR3 is TGTGCCAGCAGTCCACCACAGGGCGACTTCTATGGCTACACCTTC. The encoded protein is CASSPPQGDFYGYTF. The chain recombines TRBV12-3 or TRBV12-4 with TRBJ1-2; maybe TRBD1 (6 bases). This CDR3 is 15 amino acids long. V gave up 5 bases and J gave up 4 bases, with 17 bases separating them.

This clonotype was counted at least ten times. DNA for the CDR3: TGTGCCAGCAGCGCCCACCCCCGGATGGAGACCCAGTACTTC. It is translated as CASSAHPRMETQYF. This chain links TRBV7-2 with TRBJ2-5, with D hard to call. CDR3 length: 14 residues. Germline CDR1 SGHTA, CDR2 FQGNSA. V was cut by 5 bases and J by 5 bases, with 15 bases left in between. Based on the CDR3 plus reference TRBV7-2 and TRBJ2-5, the full variable domain is GAGVSQSPSNKVTEKGKDVELRCDPISGHTALYWYRQSLGQGLEFLIYFQGNSAPDKSGLPSDRFSAERTGGSVSTLTIQRTQQEDSAVYLCASSAHPRMETQYFGPGTRLLVL.

This clonotype was recorded many times. This rearrangement joins TRBV4-1 to TRBJ1-4; unclear D gene. Per the germline V gene, CDR1 is MGHRA and CDR2 is YSYEKL. CDR3 length: 16 residues. The V and J ends lost 4 bases and 0 bases respectively, with 12 bases between them. CDR3: CASSRFTAATNEKLFF. The CDR3 DNA reads as TGCGCCAGCAGCCGGTTCACAGCGGCAACTAATGAAAAACTGTTTTTT.

This clonotype was seen more than once but under ten times. This chain joins TRBV28 and TRBJ1-5; no firm D call. There are 15 residues in the CDR3. V lost 5 bases to trimming and J lost 0 bases, with 11 bases between them. Germline CDR1 reads MDHEN; CDR2 reads SYDVKM. The CDR3 spells CASSTSGNSNQPQHF. Written as DNA, the CDR3 is TGTGCCAGCAGTACCTCGGGGAATAGCAATCAGCCCCAGCATTTT.

The V call is TRBV5-6, the J call TRBJ1-3; 9 nucleotides align to TRBD1. Germline values: CDR1 SGHDT, CDR2 YYEEEE. The V gene end was trimmed by 0 bases and the J gene end by 4 bases; junction bases not matched to a gene: 8. The CDR3 runs to 17 residues. CDR3 amino acids: CASSLGDRGFQGNTIYF. Written as DNA, the CDR3 is TGTGCCAGCAGCTTGGGAGACAGGGGGTTCCAAGGAAACACCATATATTTT.

This clonotype was observed at least ten times. The V call is TRBV20-1, the J call TRBJ1-4; D not certain. Trimming cost V 0 bases and J 4 bases, with 15 bases left between them. CDR3 length equals 16 residues. Germline CDR1 is DFQATT and CDR2 is SNEGSKA (reference sequence). In nucleotides, the CDR3 is TGCAGTGCTAGAGATCGAGTATCGGGTCTTAATGAAAAACTGTTTTTT. It yields the protein CSARDRVSGLNEKLFF.

Ten or more counts support this clonotype. V gene TRBV5-5 combines with J gene TRBJ2-7; D gene unclear. Germline CDR1 reads SGHKS; CDR2 reads YYEKEE (reference sequence). V lost 0 bases and J 2 bases, leaving 12 bases between the germline ends. The CDR3 covers 15 residues. The CDR3 DNA follows: TGTGCCAGCAGCTTGGCCCCACTGGCGACCTACGAGCAGTACTTC. Translation gives CASSLAPLATYEQYF. The full variable domain, completed using reference TRBV5-5 and TRBJ2-7, is DAGVTQSPTHLIKTRGQQVTLRCSPISGHKSVSWYQQVLGQGPQFIFQYYEKEERGRGNFPDRFSARQFPNYSSELNVNALLLGDSALYLCASSLAPLATYEQYFGPGTRLTVT.